This T cell receptor (beta chain) was obtained from a study of blood T cells in healthy people across ages. There are a few counts of this clonotype. The antigen remains undetermined. The second PCR ran roughly 6 to 11 cycles with a sample-barcoded 5' primer and J-beta primers. TCRdb reprocessed the 5' RACE reads with MiXCR, giving one entry per CDR3 protein. The sample lists around 400,000 distinct CDR3 sequences, about 55% occurring once. Study-wide findings and caveats: Aged donors had fewer naive CD4+ cells and lower diversity than long-lived donors.

The ends were cut back, 8 bases at V and 0 bases at J, with 17 bases in the middle. CDR3 length: 16 amino acids. Germline CDR1 reads MNHEY; CDR2 reads SMNVEV (reference sequence). The chain links TRBV27 to TRBJ2-1, with D unclear. This sequence was found in a man aged 55-75 years in good health. The sequenced material came from blood. The CDR3 protein is CASRISGRGSYNEQFF. As DNA, the CDR3 is TGTGCCAGCCGAATTTCGGGTCGAGGCTCCTACAATGAGCAGTTCTTC.